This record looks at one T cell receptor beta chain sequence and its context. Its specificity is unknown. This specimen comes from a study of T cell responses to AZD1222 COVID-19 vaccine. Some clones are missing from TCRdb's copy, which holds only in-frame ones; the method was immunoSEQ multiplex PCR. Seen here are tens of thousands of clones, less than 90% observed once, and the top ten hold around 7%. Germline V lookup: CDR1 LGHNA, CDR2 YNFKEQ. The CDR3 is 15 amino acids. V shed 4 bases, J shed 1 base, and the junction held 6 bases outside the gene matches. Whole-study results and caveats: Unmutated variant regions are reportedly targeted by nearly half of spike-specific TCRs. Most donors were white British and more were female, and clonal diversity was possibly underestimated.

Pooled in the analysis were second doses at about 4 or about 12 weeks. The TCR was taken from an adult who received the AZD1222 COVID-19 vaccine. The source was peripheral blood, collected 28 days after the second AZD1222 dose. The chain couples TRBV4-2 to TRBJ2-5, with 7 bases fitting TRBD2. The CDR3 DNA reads TGTGCCAGCAGCCCGGGAGGCGGGGGCCAAGAGACCCAGTACTTC. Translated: CASSPGGGGQETQYF.